These T cell receptor beta chains were read from a single sample in a study of CD8 T cells in ankylosing spondylitis. TCRdb ran MiXCR on the 5' RACE reads and lists one entry per CDR3 protein. This table holds about 440,000 distinct CDR3 sequences, 17% found once. Sequenced sample: blood, either unsorted or a sorted T cell fraction (not recorded which). The receptors shown here come from a male donor with ankylosing spondylitis. Each CDR3 is given without its conserved first and last residue. Clone size, where shown, is once, few, many, or a class for clones that have expanded.

TRBV7-8	few	TRBJ1-1	ASTLQGARTEAF
TRBV12-3/TRBV12-4	few	TRBJ2-3	ASSITSVGDTQY
TRBV6-1	many	TRBJ1-5	ASSEGSGSAPQH
TRBV12-3/TRBV12-4	many	TRBJ1-1	ASSLSYSGTEAF
TRBV5-1	many	TRBJ1-1	ASSLGRLNTEAF
TRBV6-1	few	TRBJ1-3	ASRGTASGNTIY
TRBV29-1	-	TRBJ2-7	SVGPGLAYEQY
TRBV7-6	-	TRBJ2-2	ASSHRSGTGFTGELF
TRBV12-3/TRBV12-4	many	TRBJ1-2	ASSFRWTGAGYT
TRBV30	once	TRBJ1-6	AWAEEDYNSPLH
TRBV28	-	TRBJ2-7	ATRVAGRYEQY
TRBV20-1	-	TRBJ1-5	SAKKAGDNQPQH
TRBV4-2	few	TRBJ2-3	ASSRGSGGQDTQY
TRBV28	few	TRBJ2-4	ASSLYEAKNIQY
TRBV6-5	-	TRBJ2-1	ASSYSRVAGRTYNEQF
TRBV7-2	few	TRBJ2-5	ASRAPTGKETQY
TRBV2	many	TRBJ2-7	ASSETRSEQY
TRBV5-1	-	TRBJ2-2	ASSLWSGTGELF
TRBV2	few	TRBJ1-6	ASSGRGGQRSPLH
TRBV12-3/TRBV12-4	-	TRBJ1-2	ASSTDSSFGGYT
TRBV5-6	-	TRBJ2-2	ASSLSIGRATGELF
TRBV6-2/TRBV6-3	few	TRBJ2-1	ASSRTGTSSYNEQF
TRBV3-1	-	TRBJ2-7	ASSQGQGLAYEQY
TRBV20-1	few	TRBJ2-3	SATGTSTDTQY
TRBV5-1	many	TRBJ1-1	ASSLGQGARTEAF
TRBV3-1	-	TRBJ1-1	ASSRTVGTEAF
TRBV29-1	many	TRBJ1-4	SVIVGTDEKLF
TRBV15	few	TRBJ2-1	ATSRAGTSYNEQF
TRBV3-1	-	TRBJ2-1	ASSQGASGSLYNEQF